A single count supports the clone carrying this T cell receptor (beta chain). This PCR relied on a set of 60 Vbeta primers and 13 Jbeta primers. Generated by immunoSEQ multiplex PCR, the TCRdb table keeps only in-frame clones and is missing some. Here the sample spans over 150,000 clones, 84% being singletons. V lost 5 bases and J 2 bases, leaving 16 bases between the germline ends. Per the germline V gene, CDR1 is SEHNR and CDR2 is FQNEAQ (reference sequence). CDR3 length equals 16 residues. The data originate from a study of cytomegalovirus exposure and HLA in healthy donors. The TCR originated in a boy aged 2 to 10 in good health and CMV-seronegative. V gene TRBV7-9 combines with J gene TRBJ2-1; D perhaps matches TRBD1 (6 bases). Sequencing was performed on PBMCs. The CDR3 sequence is CASSPPGQTPYNEQFF. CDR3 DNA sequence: TGTGCCAGCAGCCCCCCGGGACAAACACCCTACAATGAGCAGTTCTTC.